What follows are 22 T cell receptor beta chains derived from one specimen sequenced in a study of multiple sclerosis patients with progressive multifocal leukoencephalopathy. Assay used: immunoSEQ multiplex PCR; TCRdb lists only in-frame clones, some missing. The data hold some 27,000 clones, with 85% to 90% observed a single time. Time point: more than ten months of natalizumab therapy. The sample consisted of PBMCs, taken from a patient treated with natalizumab. The receptors stem from a human donor with multiple sclerosis.

CDR3 sequence: CASSLPSGGRETQYF. CDR3 DNA: TGTGCCAGCAGCTTACCTAGCGGGGGACGGGAGACCCAGTACTTC. The chain recombines TRBV7-2 with TRBJ2-5; 10 nucleotides agree with TRBD2. The CDR3 has 15 amino acids. The germline gives CDR1 SGHTA, CDR2 FQGNSA. Germline trimming cut 2 bases from V and 5 bases from J; bases unmatched to any gene: 5.

The chain has TRBV19 and TRBJ2-6; 8 bases agree with TRBD1. Germline CDR1 reads LNHDA; CDR2 reads SQIVND (reference sequence). CDR3 length equals 20 residues. The trim removed 1 base at V and 0 bases at J, leaving 11 bases unmatched. The CDR3 here is CASSIGRGQGSSSGANVLTF. In nucleotides, the CDR3 is TGTGCCAGTAGTATAGGGAGAGGACAGGGATCAAGCTCTGGGGCCAACGTCCTGACTTTC.

J is TRBJ1-4 and V is TRBV4-3; the match to TRBD1 covers 7 bases. The CDR3 length is 15 residues. CDR1 is LGHNA, CDR2 YSLEER, per germline. Germline trimming cut 0 bases from V and 8 bases from J; bases unmatched to any gene: 6. The CDR3 DNA reads as TGCGCCAGCAGCCAAGACGGCCGAGGGGGCGAAAAACTGTTTTTT. Protein sequence: CASSQDGRGGEKLFF.

J is TRBJ2-5 and V is TRBV6-1; D is perhaps TRBD2 (6 bases). Germline-derived CDR1 and CDR2 are MNHNS and SASEGT. The CDR3 sequence is 12 residues long. The germline V and J ends were trimmed by 2 bases and 8 bases, with 9 bases remaining between them. In DNA form, the CDR3 reads TGTGCCAGCAGTGAATGGGCGGGAACCCAGTACTTC. Its translation is CASSEWAGTQYF.

The gene calls are TRBV30 and TRBJ1-4; TRBD1 aligns across 8 bases. This CDR3 contains 16 residues. J gave up 7 bases and V 0 bases, and 10 bases lay outside the gene matches. CDR1 is GTSNPN, CDR2 SVGIG, per germline (reference sequence). CDR3 sequence: CAWSVGYRGGSEKLFF. Here the CDR3 DNA reads TGTGCCTGGAGTGTAGGGTACAGGGGGGGAAGTGAAAAACTGTTTTTT.

CDR3 DNA: TGTGCCAGCAGCAAAAGGTCAGCAGGCCAAGAGACCCAGTACTTC. This encodes CASSKRSAGQETQYF. The chain links TRBV21-1 to TRBJ2-5; whether TRBD1, the table's D call, matches the DNA was not checked. TRBV21-1 counts as a pseudogene. This CDR3 comprises 15 residues.

The sample holds one count of this clone. This sequence joins TRBV4-1 and TRBJ2-7; TRBD1 matches 10 bases. Germline V lookup: CDR1 MGHRA, CDR2 YSYEKL. This CDR3 region has 14 residues. V dropped 3 bases and J dropped 3; count of bases not matched to a gene: 2. As DNA, the CDR3 is TGCGCCAGCAGCCACGGACAGGGGGTCTACGAGCAGTACTTC. This codes for CASSHGQGVYEQYF.

V is TRBV4-2 and J is TRBJ2-2, with unresolved D. Germline V gene sequence: CDR1 LGHNA, CDR2 YNFKEQ. V was cut by 0 bases and J by 4 bases, with 3 bases left in between. This CDR3 is 13 amino acids long. The CDR3 sequence is CASSQEFTGELFF. DNA for the CDR3: TGTGCCAGCAGCCAAGAGTTCACCGGGGAGCTGTTTTTT.

The chain employs TRBV9 and TRBJ1-1, with D perhaps matching TRBD1 (6 bases). The germline gives CDR1 SGDLS, CDR2 YYNGEE. The CDR3 covers 15 residues. Trimming removed 3 bases at V and 0 bases at J, with 12 bases between. CDR3 sequence reads: CASSASQGMNTEAFF. The CDR3 coding sequence is TGTGCCAGCAGCGCATCACAGGGTATGAACACTGAAGCTTTCTTT.

This clone was observed a single time. CDR3 sequence: CAWTNGVSSTGELFF. The CDR3 region has the DNA TGTGCCTGGACCAATGGGGTTTCGAGCACCGGGGAGCTGTTTTTT. The rearrangement links TRBV30 to TRBJ2-2; the D is unclear. Trimming took off 4 bases at V and 4 bases at J, with 16 bases between the two ends. The CDR3 runs to 15 residues. Germline assignment: CDR1 GTSNPN and CDR2 SVGIG (reference sequence).

The rearrangement joins TRBV5-6 to TRBJ2-1; 11 bases are a match to TRBD2. J lost 2 bases, V lost 0 bases, and 1 base had no gene match. The germline V gene has CDR1 SGHDT and CDR2 YYEEEE. The CDR3 is made up of 16 amino acids. The CDR3 sequence is CASSLVSGGAYNEQFF. The CDR3 DNA is TGTGCCAGCAGCTTGGTTAGCGGGGGGGCCTACAATGAGCAGTTCTTC.

For this clone: One end of the junction varies from germline; a read error may be responsible. The rearrangement links TRBV10-3 to TRBJ2-3; D may be TRBD2 (5 bases). This CDR3 has 14 residues. Germline CDR1 is ENHRY and CDR2 is SYGVKD. The CDR3 loop is CATSESYGADTQYF. Written as DNA, the CDR3 is TGTGCCACCAGTGAGTCGTACGGGGCAGATACGCAGTATTTT.

In nucleotides, the CDR3 is TGTGCCGGCACTGGGCATCAGGGCAGCAATCAGCCCCAGCATTTT. Residues: CAGTGHQGSNQPQHF. The V gene is TRBV7-5, the J gene TRBJ1-5; TRBD1, the table's D call, was not compared with the DNA. TRBV7-5 is deemed a pseudogene. There are 15 residues in the CDR3.

This clone was recorded once. This rearrangement joins TRBV9 to TRBJ1-2; 7 positions agree with TRBD1. The ends lost 0 bases at V and 7 bases at J; junction bases unmatched: 6. Germline V gene data show CDR1 as SGDLS and CDR2 as YYNGEE. This CDR3 is built from 14 residues. In DNA, the CDR3 is TGTGCCAGCAGCGTAGTTGGGACAGTCAGTGGCTACACCTTC. This encodes CASSVVGTVSGYTF. The full variable domain, in which reference TRBV9 and TRBJ1-2 provide the parts outside the CDR3, is DSGVTQTPKHLITATGQRVTLRCSPRSGDLSVYWYQQSLDQGLQFLIQYYNGEERAKGNILERFSAQQFPDLHSELNLSSLELGDSALYFCASSVVGTVSGYTFGSGTRLTVV.

V and J are TRBV9 and TRBJ2-5; tentatively, D is TRBD1 or TRBD2 (5 bases each). The CDR3 is made up of 13 amino acids. Germline V gives CDR1 SGDLS, CDR2 YYNGEE. V shed 4 bases and J shed 4 bases, with 11 bases lying between them. CDR3 sequence (DNA): TGTGCCAGCAGCTTTGGGGGTTCAGAGACCCAGTACTTC. Translated: CASSFGGSETQYF.

J is TRBJ1-2 and V is TRBV11-2, with D perhaps TRBD1 (6 bases). Germline V gene data show CDR1 as SGHAT and CDR2 as FQNNGV. V lost 4 bases and J lost 2, with 8 bases in between. The CDR3 runs 13 residues. For the CDR3, the DNA is TGTGCCAGCAGCTCGACAGGAAACTATGGCTACACCTTC. This encodes CASSSTGNYGYTF.

The genes are TRBV19 and TRBJ1-2, with TRBD1 matching 7 bases. Losses at the gene ends were 5 bases for V and 7 bases for J; bases not matched to a gene: 7. The CDR3 runs to 13 residues. CDR1 and CDR2 from the germline V gene are LNHDA and SQIVND (reference sequence). CDR3 loop: CASSPDRAGGYTF. The DNA of the CDR3 is TGTGCCAGTAGTCCCGACAGGGCTGGTGGCTACACCTTC.

The J gene is TRBJ1-2, the V gene TRBV12-2; the table gives TRBD1 as D, unverified against the DNA. TRBV12-2 is given as a pseudogene. The CDR3 contains 15 residues. In DNA, the CDR3 is TGTGCAAGTCGCTCCCATTGGCGACAGCTCTATGGCTACACCTTC. This codes for CASRSHWRQLYGYTF.

The rearrangement links TRBV6-6 to TRBJ1-2; a possible D gene is TRBD1 (5 bases). The CDR3 has 13 amino acids. Germline values: CDR1 MNHNY, CDR2 SVGAGI (reference sequence). Trimming removed 2 bases from V and 2 bases from J, with 6 bases in between. For the CDR3, the DNA is TGTGCCAGCAGTTACACAGGCAACTATGGCTACACCTTC. Its protein is CASSYTGNYGYTF.

The gene calls are TRBV27 and TRBJ2-7, with 7 bases that match TRBD1. The CDR3 totals 14 residues. Looked up from germline, CDR1 is MNHEY and CDR2 is SMNVEV (reference sequence). After removal of 5 bases from V and 2 bases from J, the junction contained 6 bases not matched to a gene. This CDR3 is CASSQTGRPYEQYF. As DNA, the CDR3 is TGTGCCAGCAGTCAGACAGGGCGTCCCTACGAGCAGTACTTC.

There are a few counts of this clone. The J gene is TRBJ1-5, the V gene TRBV6-1; no clear D gene. Trimming left V 6 bases short and J 7 bases short, with 16 bases between. The CDR3 is made up of 14 amino acids. Per germline, CDR1 MNHNS and CDR2 SASEGT. The CDR3 bases are TGTGCCAGCAGATCGACTTCTTTGGGGCAGCCCCAGCATTTT. Encoded protein: CASRSTSLGQPQHF.

The V and J genes are TRBV6-1 and TRBJ1-2, with no clear D. Per germline, CDR1 MNHNS and CDR2 SASEGT. The germline V and J ends were trimmed by 4 bases and 3 bases, with 18 bases remaining between them. This CDR3 contains 16 residues. The CDR3 sequence: CASSVSAAGQDYGYTF. The CDR3 DNA reads TGTGCCAGCAGTGTCTCCGCAGCGGGCCAGGACTATGGCTACACCTTC.